This is a list of T cell receptor beta chains from one sample in a study of T cell responses to AZD1222 COVID-19 vaccine. The table came from immunoSEQ multiplex PCR; TCRdb's copy has only in-frame clones and leaves some out. The data show some 150,000 clones, with 94% seen just once and about 1.3% held by the top ten. The material was peripheral blood, obtained on day 0 of AZD1222 vaccination. These receptors were taken from an adult in good health. Each CDR3 is given with its conserved first and last residue. A D gene is named only where the DNA matches it firmly. Clone size is given for some rows only: seen once, a few or many times, or a class if the clone is expanded.

>.|.|12|TRBV7-6|TRBJ1-2
CASSSTLGGYTF
>.|TRBD1|14|TRBV6-5|TRBJ1-4
CASRGGQGPEKLFF
>.|.|14|TRBV11-2|TRBJ1-5
CASSFSSSNQPQHF
>once|.|15|TRBV2|TRBJ1-2
CATPASRAANYGYTF
>.|TRBD1|15|TRBV28|TRBJ1-6
CASSPTDRGYSPLHF
>.|.|13|TRBV12-3/TRBV12-4|TRBJ1-4
CASHGATNEKLFF
>.|.|18|TRBV4-3|TRBJ2-3
CASSQDIAGSPLTDTQYF
>.|TRBD1|14|TRBV5-4|TRBJ1-1
CASSADRGGTEAFF
>.|.|16|TRBV18|TRBJ1-1
CASSPPRGARNTEAFF
>.|.|17|TRBV5-1|TRBJ1-2
CASSPGAGGGQLGGYTF
>.|.|15|TRBV12-5|TRBJ2-5
CASGLVIGGRETQYF
>.|.|15|TRBV6-5|TRBJ1-3
CASSRGRGNRNTIYF
>once|TRBD2|17|TRBV4-2|TRBJ2-1
CASSQGLAGAFSLMQFF
>.|.|15|TRBV29-1|TRBJ2-1
CSVGLGASSYNEQFF
>.|.|16|TRBV5-4|TRBJ1-6
CASSSRLSPPDSPLHF
>once|TRBD1|14|TRBV10-2|TRBJ1-4
CASSDRGRNEKLFF
>.|.|14|TRBV18|TRBJ1-2
CASSPSTWNYGYTF
>.|.|8|TRBV20-1|TRBJ1-1
CSSYEAFF
>.|.|14|TRBV30|TRBJ2-3
CAWMGGSSTDTQYF
>.|.|12|TRBV2|TRBJ1-6
CASGNVKSPLHF
>once|.|14|TRBV6-1|TRBJ1-6
CASSEPSSGSPLHF
>.|.|14|TRBV19|TRBJ1-1
CASSLGRTNTEAFF
>.|.|14|TRBV7-9|TRBJ1-2
CASSLGLGVYGYTF
>once|TRBD1|15|TRBV5-1|TRBJ2-6
CASSPGTAGANVLTF
>few|.|13|TRBV5-1|TRBJ2-2
CASSLGNTGELFF
>.|.|12|TRBV2|TRBJ1-2
CASSARDYGYTF
>.|TRBD1|14|TRBV2|TRBJ1-4
CASSWDSNFEKLFF
>.|.|15|TRBV2|TRBJ2-1
CASSWTGRGYNEQFF
>.|TRBD2|16|TRBV2|TRBJ2-1
CASSELDHTSGDEQFF
>.|.|16|TRBV18|TRBJ2-3
CASSPPASQATDTQYF
>.|.|12|TRBV7-2|TRBJ2-3
CASSLDTDTQYF
>.|.|15|TRBV10-1|TRBJ2-3
CASSEQRTSTDTQYF
>.|.|14|TRBV6-4|TRBJ2-3
CASSDGTPSDTQYF
>.|.|16|TRBV19|TRBJ1-5
CASSIVGGGGNQPQHF
>once|TRBD2|15|TRBV30|TRBJ2-2
CAGSYAGVSAGELFF
>.|.|15|TRBV6-5|TRBJ2-1
CASRGGQSSYNEQFF
>.|.|12|TRBV7-3|TRBJ2-3
CASSPEGGSQYF
>few|TRBD1|17|TRBV19|TRBJ1-5
CASRINPPGTVNQPQHF
>.|.|12|TRBV11-2|TRBJ2-2
CASSFNTGELFF
>.|TRBD1|15|TRBV27|TRBJ2-1
CASSYHLGQDNEQFF
>.|.|14|TRBV9|TRBJ1-1
CASSPGTGNTEAFF
>.|TRBD1|13|TRBV10-3|TRBJ1-2
CAISDGTGYGYTF
>.|TRBD2|15|TRBV30|TRBJ2-5
CAGDRGLAGVSAQYF
>once|TRBD2|15|TRBV5-1|TRBJ2-3
CASTVSSGSTDTQYF
>.|.|16|TRBV4-3|TRBJ2-1
CASSRGLVGGGYEQFF
>.|.|15|TRBV5-6|TRBJ1-1
CASSLGALVGTEAFF
>.|.|16|TRBV19|TRBJ1-5
CASSIGVRGYNQPQHF
>.|TRBD1|13|TRBV15|TRBJ2-2
CATRTGETGELFF
>.|TRBD1|19|TRBV4-2|TRBJ1-2
CASSQVIEGEGGFDYGYTF
>.|TRBD1|14|TRBV29-1|TRBJ1-1
CSVEADRGWSEAFF
>once|TRBD1|13|TRBV12-3/TRBV12-4|TRBJ1-2
CASSLTGGYGYTF
>.|.|16|TRBV5-1|TRBJ2-2
CASSSTGSGNTGELFF
>.|.|13|TRBV12-3/TRBV12-4|TRBJ1-3
CASTSASGNTIYF
>.|TRBD2|15|TRBV5-1|TRBJ2-3
CASSFGTSPTDTQYF
>.|.|13|TRBV29-1|TRBJ2-1
CSAGTDAYNEQFF
>.|.|13|TRBV18|TRBJ2-2
CASSPPDVRERFF
>.|TRBD1|15|TRBV5-1|TRBJ1-4
CASRTGGNGNEKLFF
>.|TRBD2|14|TRBV28|TRBJ2-5
CASSLGGSGETQYF
>.|TRBD2|17|TRBV7-9|TRBJ2-1
CASSYLVTLAGYNEQFF
>.|.|14|TRBV9|TRBJ2-5
CASSVRGTQETQYF